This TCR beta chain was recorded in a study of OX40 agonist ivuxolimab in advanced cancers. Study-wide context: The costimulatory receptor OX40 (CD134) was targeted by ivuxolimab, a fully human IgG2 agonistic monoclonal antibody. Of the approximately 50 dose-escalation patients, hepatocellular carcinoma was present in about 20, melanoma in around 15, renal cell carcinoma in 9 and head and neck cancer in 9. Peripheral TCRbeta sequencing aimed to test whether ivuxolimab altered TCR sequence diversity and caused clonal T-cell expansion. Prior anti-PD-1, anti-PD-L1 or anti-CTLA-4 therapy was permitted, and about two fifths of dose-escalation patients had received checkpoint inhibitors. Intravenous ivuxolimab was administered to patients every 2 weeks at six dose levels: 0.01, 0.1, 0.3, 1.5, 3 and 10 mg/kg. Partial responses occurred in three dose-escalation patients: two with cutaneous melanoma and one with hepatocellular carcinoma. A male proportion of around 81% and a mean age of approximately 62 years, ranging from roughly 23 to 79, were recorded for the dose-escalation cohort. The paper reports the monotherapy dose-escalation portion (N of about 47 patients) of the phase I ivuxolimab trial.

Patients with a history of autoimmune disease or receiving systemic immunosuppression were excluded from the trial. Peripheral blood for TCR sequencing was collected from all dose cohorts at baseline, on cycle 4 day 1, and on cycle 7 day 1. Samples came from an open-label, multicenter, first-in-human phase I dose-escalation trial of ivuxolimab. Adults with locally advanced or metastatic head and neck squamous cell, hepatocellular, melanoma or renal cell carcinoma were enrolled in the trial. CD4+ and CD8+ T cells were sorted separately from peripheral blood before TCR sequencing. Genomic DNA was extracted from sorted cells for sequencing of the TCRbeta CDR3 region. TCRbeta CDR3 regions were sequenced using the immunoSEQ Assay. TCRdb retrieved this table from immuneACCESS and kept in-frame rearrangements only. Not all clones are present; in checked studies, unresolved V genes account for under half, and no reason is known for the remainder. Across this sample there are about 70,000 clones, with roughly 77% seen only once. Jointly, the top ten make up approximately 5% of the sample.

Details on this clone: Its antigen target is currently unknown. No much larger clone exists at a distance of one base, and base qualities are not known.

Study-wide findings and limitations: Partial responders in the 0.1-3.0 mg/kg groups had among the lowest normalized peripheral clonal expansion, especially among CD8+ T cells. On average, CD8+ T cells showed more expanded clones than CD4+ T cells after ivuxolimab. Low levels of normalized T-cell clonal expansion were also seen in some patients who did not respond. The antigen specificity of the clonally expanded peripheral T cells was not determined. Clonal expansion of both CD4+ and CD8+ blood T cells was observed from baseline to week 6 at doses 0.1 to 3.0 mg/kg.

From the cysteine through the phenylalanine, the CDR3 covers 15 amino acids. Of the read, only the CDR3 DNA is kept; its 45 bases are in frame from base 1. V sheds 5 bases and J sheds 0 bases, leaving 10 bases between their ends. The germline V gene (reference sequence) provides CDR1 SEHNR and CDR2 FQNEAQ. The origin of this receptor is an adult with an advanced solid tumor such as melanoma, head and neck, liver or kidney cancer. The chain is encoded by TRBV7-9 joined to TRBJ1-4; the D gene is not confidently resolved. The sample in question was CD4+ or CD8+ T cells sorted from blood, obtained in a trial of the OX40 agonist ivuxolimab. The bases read TGTGCCAGCAGCACCCGGGCCGCAACTAATGAAAAACTGTTTTTT. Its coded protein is CASSTRAATNEKLFF.